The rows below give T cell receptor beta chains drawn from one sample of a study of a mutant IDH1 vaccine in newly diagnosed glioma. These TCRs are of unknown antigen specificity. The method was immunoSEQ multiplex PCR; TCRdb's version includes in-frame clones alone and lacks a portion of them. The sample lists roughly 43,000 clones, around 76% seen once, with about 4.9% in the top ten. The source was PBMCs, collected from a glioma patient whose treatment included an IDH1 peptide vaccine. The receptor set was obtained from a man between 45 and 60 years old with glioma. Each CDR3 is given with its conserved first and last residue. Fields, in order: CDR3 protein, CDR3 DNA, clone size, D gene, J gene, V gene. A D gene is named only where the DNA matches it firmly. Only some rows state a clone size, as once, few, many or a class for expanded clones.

CASSATRGTGGGYTF | TGTGCCAGCAGTGCTACTAGGGGGACAGGGGGAGGCTACACCTTC | . | TRBD1 | TRBJ1-2 | TRBV6-1
CASSLGGTKAYEQYF | TGCGCCAGCAGCTTGGGTGGGACCAAAGCCTACGAGCAGTACTTC | . | . | TRBJ2-7 | TRBV5-1
CASSYSLSKETQYF | TGTGCCAGCAGTTACTCACTGAGTAAGGAGACCCAGTACTTC | . | . | TRBJ2-5 | TRBV6-5
CASSPNTGGYGTQYF | TGTGCCAGCAGTCCGAATACAGGAGGATATGGGACCCAGTACTTC | . | . | TRBJ2-5 | TRBV27
CASSFPGRAYEQYF | TGTGCCAGCAGTTTTCCGGGCAGAGCCTACGAGCAGTACTTC | . | . | TRBJ2-7 | TRBV27
CASSATSSMAEAFF | TGTGCCAGCAGCGCCACGTCAAGCATGGCTGAAGCTTTCTTT | . | . | TRBJ1-1 | TRBV9
CASSFGPDRGNQPQHF | TGTGCCAGCAGCTTCGGCCCGGACAGGGGCAATCAGCCCCAGCATTTT | . | TRBD1 | TRBJ1-5 | TRBV5-4
CASRLKGKGYNEQFF | TGTGCCAGCCGGCTCAAGGGGAAAGGGTACAATGAGCAGTTCTTC | . | . | TRBJ2-1 | TRBV6-1
CASSLTGRQGGGYTF | TGTGCCAGCAGCTTAACCGGGCGGCAGGGTGGCGGCTACACCTTC | . | . | TRBJ1-2 | TRBV7-3
CASVGGNDGQPQHF | TGTGCCAGTGTCGGGGGGAACGACGGGCAGCCCCAGCATTTT | . | . | TRBJ1-5 | TRBV19
CASSLRQGQETQYF | TGCGCCAGCAGCTTGCGACAGGGGCAAGAGACCCAGTACTTC | once | TRBD1 | TRBJ2-5 | TRBV5-1
CSVEQSGQGSSYEQYF | TGCAGCGTTGAACAAAGTGGACAGGGGAGCTCCTACGAGCAGTACTTC | . | TRBD1 | TRBJ2-7 | TRBV29-1
CASSPTVANYGYTF | TGTGCCAGCAGCCCGACAGTAGCTAACTATGGCTACACCTTC | . | . | TRBJ1-2 | TRBV9
CASGRGGGNEQFF | TGTGCCAGCGGACGGGGTGGGGGGAATGAGCAGTTCTTC | . | . | TRBJ2-1 | TRBV6-5
CASSPGGDTQYF | TGTGCCAGCAGCCCAGGGGGGGATACGCAGTATTTT | . | . | TRBJ2-3 | TRBV2
CASSFGRPNTGELFF | TGTGCCAGCAGCTTCGGCAGGCCAAACACCGGGGAGCTGTTTTTT | . | . | TRBJ2-2 | TRBV13
CAWKYGRNQPQHF | TGTGCCTGGAAGTATGGACGCAATCAGCCCCAGCATTTT | . | . | TRBJ1-5 | TRBV30
CASSPLSPSGELFF | TGTGCCAGCTCACCACTATCCCCTAGCGGGGAGCTGTTTTTT | . | . | TRBJ2-2 | TRBV18
CASREAGNQPQHF | TGTGCCAGCAGGGAGGCGGGCAATCAGCCCCAGCATTTT | . | . | TRBJ1-5 | TRBV27
CASSYEPNTEAFF | TGTGCCAGCAGTTACGAGCCGAACACTGAAGCTTTCTTT | . | . | TRBJ1-1 | TRBV6-5
CSVERADRGKADTQYF | TGCAGCGTTGAAAGGGCCGACAGGGGAAAGGCAGATACGCAGTATTTT | few | TRBD1 | TRBJ2-3 | TRBV29-1
CASSLVEFGETQYF | TGTGCCAGCAGCTTAGTAGAGTTTGGAGAGACCCAGTACTTC | . | . | TRBJ2-5 | TRBV7-9
CASKTQAGRILHEQYF | TGTGCCAGCAAGACCCAGGCGGGGCGCATTCTCCACGAGCAGTACTTC | . | . | TRBJ2-7 | TRBV6-6
CASSEPYRGKNTGELFF | TGCGCCAGCAGCGAACCCTACAGGGGCAAGAACACCGGGGAGCTGTTTTTT | . | TRBD1 | TRBJ2-2 | TRBV5-1
CASSLSGRDSGNTIYF | TGCGCCAGCAGCTTATCCGGACGAGACTCTGGAAACACCATATATTTT | . | . | TRBJ1-3 | TRBV5-1
CASNPTYSDEQYF | TGTGCCAGCAACCCTACTTACAGCGACGAGCAGTACTTC | . | . | TRBJ2-7 | TRBV5-6
CASSLEPPSRGNEQFF | TGTGCCAGCAGCTTAGAGCCCCCAAGCCGGGGCAATGAGCAGTTCTTC | . | . | TRBJ2-1 | TRBV11-2
CASSPPTGLGLEAFF | TGTGCCAGCAGCCCTCCGACAGGGCTCGGACTTGAAGCTTTCTTT | . | TRBD1 | TRBJ1-1 | TRBV7-2
CASSLATSGGASYTGELFF | TGTGCCAGCAGCTTAGCGACTAGCGGGGGGGCTTCCTACACCGGGGAGCTGTTTTTT | few | TRBD2 | TRBJ2-2 | TRBV7-6
CASSPRTGPNTEAFF | TGTGCCAGCAGCCCGCGGACCGGACCGAACACTGAAGCTTTCTTT | . | . | TRBJ1-1 | TRBV5-4
CASSPGTGYTNTEAFF | TGTGCCAGCAGCCCCGGGACAGGGTATACGAACACTGAAGCTTTCTTT | . | TRBD1 | TRBJ1-1 | TRBV9
CASSPLREGETQYF | TGTGCCAGCAGTCCGCTCAGGGAGGGAGAGACCCAGTACTTC | medium-sized | TRBD2 | TRBJ2-5 | TRBV25-1
CASSPPGGRRLNGYTF | TGTGCCAGTAGTCCGCCTGGAGGGAGGAGGTTAAATGGCTACACCTTC | . | . | TRBJ1-2 | TRBV19
CASSQDNPRDGQFF | TGCGCCAGCAGCCAAGATAATCCTCGCGACGGGCAGTTCTTC | . | . | TRBJ2-1 | TRBV4-1
CASVGGALLNTGELFF | TGTGCCAGCGTCGGGGGTGCCCTTTTGAACACCGGGGAGCTGTTTTTT | . | . | TRBJ2-2 | TRBV11-2
CASSSLTGGMNQPQHF | TGTGCCAGCAGTTCGCTGACAGGGGGCATGAATCAGCCCCAGCATTTT | few | TRBD1 | TRBJ1-5 | TRBV27
CASSSPYEQYF | TGTGCCAGCAGTTCCCCCTACGAGCAGTACTTC | . | . | TRBJ2-7 | TRBV28
CASSLVGRGSTDTQYF | TGCGCCAGCAGCTTGGTAGGCAGGGGGTCGACAGATACGCAGTATTTT | . | TRBD1 | TRBJ2-3 | TRBV5-1
CAWGLGAGYGYTF | TGTGCCTGGGGGTTGGGGGCCGGCTATGGCTACACCTTC | few | . | TRBJ1-2 | TRBV30
CASSSLTGEYYGYTF | TGTGCCAGCAGTTCCCTGACAGGGGAGTACTATGGCTACACCTTC | few | TRBD1 | TRBJ1-2 | TRBV28
CASSVAQAGGPGDTQYF | TGTGCCAGCAGCGTAGCGCAAGCGGGGGGGCCAGGGGATACGCAGTATTTT | once | TRBD2 | TRBJ2-3 | TRBV9
CAWREFGGTTNEKLFF | TGTGCCTGGAGAGAGTTCGGGGGGACAACTAATGAAAAACTGTTTTTT | . | . | TRBJ1-4 | TRBV30
CASSIGRGAYNEQFF | TGTGCCAGTAGTATTGGGCGGGGGGCCTACAATGAGCAGTTCTTC | . | TRBD2 | TRBJ2-1 | TRBV19
CASSQQGAAYEQYF | TGTGCCAGCAGCCAACAGGGGGCCGCCTACGAGCAGTACTTC | . | TRBD1 | TRBJ2-7 | TRBV13
CASSQGRDPLQETQYF | TGCGCCAGCAGCCAAGGCCGAGATCCCCTACAAGAGACCCAGTACTTC | medium-sized | . | TRBJ2-5 | TRBV4-3
CASSPRGSYTEAFF | TGTGCCAGCAGCCCCAGGGGGTCTTACACTGAAGCTTTCTTT | . | TRBD1 | TRBJ1-1 | TRBV7-2
CASSRPGDPYNEQFF | TGTGCCAGCAGCCGCCCCGGGGACCCGTACAATGAGCAGTTCTTC | . | . | TRBJ2-1 | TRBV13
CASSLQSNEKLFF | TGCGCCAGCAGCTTACAGTCTAATGAAAAACTGTTTTTT | . | . | TRBJ1-4 | TRBV5-1